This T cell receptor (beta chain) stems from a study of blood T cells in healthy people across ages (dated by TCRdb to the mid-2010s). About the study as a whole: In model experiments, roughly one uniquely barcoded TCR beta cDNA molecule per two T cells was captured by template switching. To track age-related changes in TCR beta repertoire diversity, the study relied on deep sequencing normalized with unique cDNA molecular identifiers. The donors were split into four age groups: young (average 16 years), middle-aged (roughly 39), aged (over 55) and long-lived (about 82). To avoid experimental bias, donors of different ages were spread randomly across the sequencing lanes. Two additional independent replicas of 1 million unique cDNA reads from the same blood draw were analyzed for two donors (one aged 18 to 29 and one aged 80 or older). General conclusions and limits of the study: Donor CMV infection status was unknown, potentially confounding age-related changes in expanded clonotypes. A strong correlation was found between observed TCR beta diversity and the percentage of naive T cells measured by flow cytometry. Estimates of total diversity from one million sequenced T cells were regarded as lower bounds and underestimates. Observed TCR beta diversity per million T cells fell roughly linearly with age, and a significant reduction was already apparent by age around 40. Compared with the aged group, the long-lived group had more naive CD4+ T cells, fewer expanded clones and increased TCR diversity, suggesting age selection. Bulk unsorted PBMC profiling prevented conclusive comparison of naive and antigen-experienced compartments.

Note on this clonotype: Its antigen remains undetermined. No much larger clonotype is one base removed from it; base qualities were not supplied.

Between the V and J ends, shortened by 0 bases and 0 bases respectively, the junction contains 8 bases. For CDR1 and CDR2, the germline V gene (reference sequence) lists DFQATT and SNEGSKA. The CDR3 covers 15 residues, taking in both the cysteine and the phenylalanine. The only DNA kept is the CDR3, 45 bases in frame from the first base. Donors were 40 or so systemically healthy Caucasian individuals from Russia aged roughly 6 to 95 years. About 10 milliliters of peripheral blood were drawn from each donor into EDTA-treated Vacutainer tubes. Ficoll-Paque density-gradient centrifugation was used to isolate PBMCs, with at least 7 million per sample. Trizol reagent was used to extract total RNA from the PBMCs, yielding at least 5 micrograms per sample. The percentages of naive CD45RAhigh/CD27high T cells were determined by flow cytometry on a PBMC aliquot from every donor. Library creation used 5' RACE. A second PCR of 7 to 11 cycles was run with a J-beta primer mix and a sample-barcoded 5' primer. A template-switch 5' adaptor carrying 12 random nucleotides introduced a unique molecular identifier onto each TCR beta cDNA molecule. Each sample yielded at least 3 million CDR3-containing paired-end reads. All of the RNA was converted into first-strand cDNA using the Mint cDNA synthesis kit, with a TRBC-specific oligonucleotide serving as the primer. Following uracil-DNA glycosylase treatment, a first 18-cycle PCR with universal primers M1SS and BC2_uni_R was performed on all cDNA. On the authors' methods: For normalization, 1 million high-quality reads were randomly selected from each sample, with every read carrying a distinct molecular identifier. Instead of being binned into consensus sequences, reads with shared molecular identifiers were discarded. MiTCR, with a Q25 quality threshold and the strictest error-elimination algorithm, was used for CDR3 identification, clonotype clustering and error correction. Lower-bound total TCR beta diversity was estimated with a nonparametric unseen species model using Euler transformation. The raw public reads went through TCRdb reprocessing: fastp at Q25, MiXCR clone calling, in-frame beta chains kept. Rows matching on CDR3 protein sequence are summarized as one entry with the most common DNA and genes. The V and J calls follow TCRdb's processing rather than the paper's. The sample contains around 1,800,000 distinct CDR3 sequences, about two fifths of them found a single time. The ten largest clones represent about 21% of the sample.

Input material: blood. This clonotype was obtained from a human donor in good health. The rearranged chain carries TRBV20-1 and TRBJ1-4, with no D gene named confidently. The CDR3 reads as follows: CSARDLDPTNEKLFF. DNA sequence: TGCAGTGCTAGAGATCTCGACCCAACTAATGAAAAACTGTTTTTT.